These 25 T cell receptor beta chains were sequenced from one sample in a study of blood T cell repertoires in COVID-19. Method: immunoSEQ multiplex PCR; TCRdb's copy keeps in-frame clones and lacks some. The sample lists 200,000 to 250,000 clones, roughly 86% occurring once. Source material: peripheral blood. These receptor sequences come from a woman aged 25 to 45 who had recovered from COVID-19.

The V call is TRBV5-1, the J call TRBJ1-5, with TRBD1 identical over 10 bases. CDR3 length: 15 amino acids. Losses at the gene ends were 3 bases for V and 2 bases for J; bases not matched to a gene: 2. CDR1 and CDR2 from the germline V gene are SGHRS and YFSETQ. The CDR3 DNA reads TGCGCCAGCAGCTCCGGGACAGGGGGCAATCAGCCCCAGCATTTT. Protein product: CASSSGTGGNQPQHF.

V is TRBV11-2 and J is TRBJ2-7, with 13 bases fitting TRBD2. This CDR3 is built from 15 residues. J gave up 2 bases and V 4 bases, and 2 bases lay outside the gene matches. Germline V CDR1 and CDR2: SGHAT, FQNNGV. The CDR3 reads CASSYTSGGAYEQYF. The DNA of the CDR3 is TGTGCCAGCAGCTACACTAGCGGGGGGGCCTACGAGCAGTACTTC.

V and J are TRBV4-2 and TRBJ1-1; no clear D. Germline assignment: CDR1 LGHNA and CDR2 YNFKEQ. Trimming removed 2 bases at V and 2 bases at J, with 12 bases between. The CDR3 has 15 residues. In DNA, the CDR3 is TGTGCCAGCAGCCAACCCTCGGGGAGCAACACTGAAGCTTTCTTT. Its translation is CASSQPSGSNTEAFF.

V and J are TRBV5-4 and TRBJ1-1; D is unclear. CDR1 is SGHNT and CDR2 is YYREEE in the germline V gene (reference sequence). CDR3 size: 15 residues. V dropped 4 bases and J dropped 0 bases, with 13 bases sitting between them. The CDR3 is CASSGQHHLNTEAFF. The DNA for the CDR3 is TGTGCCAGCAGCGGGCAGCACCACTTGAACACTGAAGCTTTCTTT.

This chain joins TRBV5-1 and TRBJ2-7; D is undetermined. Germline CDR1 is SGHRS and CDR2 is YFSETQ. With 4 bases removed from V and 5 bases from J, the gap between germline ends came to 10 bases. The CDR3 extends over 12 amino acids. CDR3 protein: CASSLGEDEQYF. CDR3 sequence (DNA): TGCGCCAGCAGCCTTGGAGAGGACGAGCAGTACTTC.

The chain carries TRBV21-1 and TRBJ2-4; no check of the table's D call, TRBD2, against the DNA was made. TRBV21-1 is assigned pseudogene status. The CDR3 contains 17 residues. CDR3 region: CASSDYLVEEAKNIQYF. CDR3 in DNA: TGTGCCAGCTCAGATTATTTGGTTGAGGAAGCCAAAAACATTCAGTACTTC.

This rearrangement joins TRBV19 to TRBJ2-7; 11 nucleotides align to TRBD1. Germline assignment: CDR1 LNHDA and CDR2 SQIVND (reference sequence). J lost 3 bases, V lost 5 bases, and 3 bases had no gene match. The CDR3 length is 14 residues. CDR3 nucleotides: TGTGCCAGTAGTGCAGGGACAGGGGGCTACGAGCAGTACTTC. This sequence encodes CASSAGTGGYEQYF.

The chain joins TRBV5-1 to TRBJ2-7, with 9 positions matching TRBD1. The J segment lost 0 bases and the V segment lost 2 bases, leaving 6 bases of the junction unmatched. Germline loops: CDR1 SGHRS, CDR2 YFSETQ. This CDR3 spans 16 amino acids. The CDR3 nucleotides are TGCGCCAGCAGCTTCGGGACAGGGACGTTCTCCTACGAGCAGTACTTC. Residues: CASSFGTGTFSYEQYF.

This clone turned up a few times. At one end, the junction sequence differs from germline, possibly due to a read error. This chain connects TRBV10-3 to TRBJ1-6; D may be TRBD1 (6 bases). The germline V gene has CDR1 ENHRY and CDR2 SYGVKD. CDR3 size: 15 residues. The CDR3, as DNA: TGTGCCATCAGGAAACAGGGAATCTATAATTCATCCCTCCACTTT. This encodes CAIRKQGIYNSSLHF.

V usage is TRBV9 and J usage is TRBJ2-7, with 7 nucleotides matching TRBD1. Trimming at V came to 4 bases and at J to 3 bases, leaving 7 bases not matched to a gene. Per the germline V gene, CDR1 is SGDLS and CDR2 is YYNGEE. This CDR3 comprises 14 residues. The CDR3 region has the DNA TGTGCCAGCAGCCCCCGGGACAGCCTCTACGAGCAGTACTTC. Its translation is CASSPRDSLYEQYF. The full variable domain, with the rest looked up from reference TRBV9 and TRBJ2-7, is DSGVTQTPKHLITATGQRVTLRCSPRSGDLSVYWYQQSLDQGLQFLIQYYNGEERAKGNILERFSAQQFPDLHSELNLSSLELGDSALYFCASSPRDSLYEQYFGPGTRLTVT.

The J gene is TRBJ2-5, the V gene TRBV5-1; 9 nucleotides align to TRBD1. With V trimmed by 3 bases and J by 5 bases, 8 bases remained unmatched. Germline values: CDR1 SGHRS, CDR2 YFSETQ. This CDR3 comprises 15 residues. The CDR3 sequence: CASSYGQGPGETQYF. In DNA, the CDR3 is TGCGCCAGCAGCTACGGACAGGGGCCAGGGGAGACCCAGTACTTC.

The chain joins TRBV7-6 to TRBJ2-7, with 10 bases that match TRBD2. V lost 3 bases to trimming and J lost 1 base; unmatched junction nucleotides: 15. This CDR3 region has 19 residues. CDR1 and CDR2 (germline): SGHVS, FNYEAQ. This CDR3 reads CASSLRGGASGGDSYEQYF. Here the CDR3 DNA reads TGTGCCAGCAGCTTGCGAGGAGGGGCTAGCGGGGGAGATTCCTACGAGCAGTACTTC.

The chain couples TRBV30 to TRBJ1-1; D is ambiguous. The CDR3 is 13 residues long. Germline V lookup: CDR1 GTSNPN, CDR2 SVGIG (reference sequence). The ends were cut back, 0 bases at V and 1 base at J, with 6 bases in the middle. The CDR3 DNA is TGTGCCTGGAGTGTACAGAGGAACACTGAAGCTTTCTTT. Translating it yields CAWSVQRNTEAFF.

The V and J genes are TRBV5-5 and TRBJ1-1; 10 bases match TRBD1. CDR3 length equals 16 residues. Germline lookup yields CDR1 SGHKS and CDR2 YYEKEE (reference sequence). V trimming: 6 bases; J trimming: 7 bases; junction bases outside the gene matches: 15. In DNA, the CDR3 is TGTGCCAGCACCTTCCAGGGACAGGGGAATCAGGGTGAAGCTTTCTTT. It specifies CASTFQGQGNQGEAFF. Complete variable domain (other parts from reference TRBV5-5 and TRBJ1-1): DAGVTQSPTHLIKTRGQQVTLRCSPISGHKSVSWYQQVLGQGPQFIFQYYEKEERGRGNFPDRFSARQFPNYSSELNVNALLLGDSALYLCASTFQGQGNQGEAFFGQGTRLTVV.

The chain uses TRBV9 and TRBJ1-2; D gene uncertain. The V gene's germline CDR1 is SGDLS and CDR2 YYNGEE. The CDR3 is made up of 15 amino acids. With 7 bases removed from V and 0 bases from J, the gap between germline ends came to 16 bases. Here the CDR3 reads CASSKARGANYGYTF. CDR3 DNA: TGTGCCAGCTCCAAAGCTAGAGGTGCTAACTATGGCTACACCTTC. Using reference TRBV9 and TRBJ1-2 for the parts outside the CDR3, the full variable domain is DSGVTQTPKHLITATGQRVTLRCSPRSGDLSVYWYQQSLDQGLQFLIQYYNGEERAKGNILERFSAQQFPDLHSELNLSSLELGDSALYFCASSKARGANYGYTFGSGTRLTVV.

This clone turned up a few times. The rearrangement joins TRBV30 to TRBJ1-5; 9 bases line up with TRBD1. The germline gives CDR1 GTSNPN, CDR2 SVGIG (reference sequence). CDR3 length: 14 amino acids. V trimming: 1 base; J trimming: 9 bases; junction bases outside the gene matches: 7. CDR3 nucleotide sequence: TGTGCCTGGAGTGCGGACAGGGGCTACAGGCCCCAGCATTTT. Its translation is CAWSADRGYRPQHF.

The chain couples TRBV20-1 to TRBJ2-3; the D gene is possibly TRBD1 (6 bases). V gave up 3 bases and J gave up 2 bases, with 15 bases separating them. Germline V gene lookup returns CDR1 DFQATT and CDR2 SNEGSKA (reference sequence). The CDR3 spans 15 residues. This chain's CDR3 is CSASDTGSPTDTQYF. CDR3 in DNA: TGCAGTGCTAGTGACACAGGGAGTCCCACAGATACGCAGTATTTT.

The chain joins TRBV7-9 to TRBJ1-5; D may be TRBD1 (5 bases). Looked up from germline, CDR1 is SEHNR and CDR2 is FQNEAQ (reference sequence). V lost 5 bases and J 4 bases, leaving 6 bases between the germline ends. This CDR3 is 12 amino acids long. The CDR3 sequence: CASSQGNQPQHF. The CDR3 DNA is TGTGCCAGCAGCCAGGGAAATCAGCCCCAGCATTTT.

The chain carries TRBV14 and TRBJ1-5; D is undetermined. Germline loops: CDR1 SGHDN, CDR2 FVKESK. The CDR3 consists of 16 residues. Trimming shortened V by 0 bases and J by 0 bases, and 9 bases separated the two germline ends. In DNA, the CDR3 is TGTGCCAGCAGCCAAGATCGTGAGTATAGCAATCAGCCCCAGCATTTT. Residues: CASSQDREYSNQPQHF.

The rearrangement uses TRBV7-6 and TRBJ2-3; TRBD1 might be the D (5 bases). This CDR3 comprises 15 residues. Germline V gene sequence: CDR1 SGHVS, CDR2 FNYEAQ. The V gene lost 1 base and the J gene lost 6 bases, with 14 bases spanning the gap. CDR3 sequence (DNA): TGTGCCAGCAGCTTAGAGGGGTCTTTGTGGGATACGCAGTATTTT. Protein: CASSLEGSLWDTQYF.

V gene TRBV6-8 combines with J gene TRBJ2-7, with D possibly being TRBD2 (6 bases). CDR1 is MNHGY and CDR2 is SAAAGT in the germline V gene. The ends were cut back, 4 bases at V and 0 bases at J, with 7 bases in the middle. This CDR3 spans 13 amino acids. CDR3 DNA: TGTGCCAGCAGTTTCGGGAGCTCCTACGAGCAGTACTTC. It yields the protein CASSFGSSYEQYF.

The gene calls are TRBV27 and TRBJ2-5, with D uncertain. CDR1 is MNHEY and CDR2 is SMNVEV in the germline V gene (reference sequence). The V end was cut by 3 bases, the J end by 5 bases, with 4 bases between. CDR3 length: 11 residues. This CDR3 is CASSLGETQYF. As DNA, the CDR3 is TGTGCCAGCAGTTTGGGCGAGACCCAGTACTTC.

The chain has TRBV7-8 and TRBJ1-2, with TRBD1 as a possible D gene (6 bases). V dropped 1 base and J dropped 4 bases, with 10 bases sitting between them. The CDR3 is 14 residues long. Germline V gives CDR1 SGHVS, CDR2 FQNEAQ. The CDR3 loop reads CASSLDLGGYGYTF. The CDR3 coding sequence is TGTGCCAGCAGCTTAGATCTAGGGGGCTATGGCTACACCTTC.

The V gene is TRBV7-9, the J gene TRBJ1-5, with D unclear. Germline CDR1 is SEHNR and CDR2 is FQNEAQ (reference sequence). CDR3 length: 14 residues. V was pared by 7 bases and J by 7 bases, with 17 bases between. The DNA for the CDR3 is TGTGCCAGCAACACCGGAGGACCTACCCAGCCCCAGCATTTT. This translates into CASNTGGPTQPQHF.

The gene calls are TRBV6-1 and TRBJ2-7; TRBD2 is a possible D gene (6 bases). With 3 bases removed from V and 8 bases from J, the gap between germline ends came to 14 bases. Germline CDR1 MNHNS, CDR2 SASEGT. This CDR3 has 13 residues. The CDR3 spells CASSEPSVEQQYF. CDR3 nucleotide sequence: TGTGCCAGCAGTGAGCCTAGCGTGGAACAGCAGTACTTC.